The 11 T cell receptor beta chains reported below all come from one sample, sequenced in a study of spatial heterogeneity in lung cancer (dated by TCRdb to the late 2010s). The library was built by means of 5' RACE. Sequencing was performed on a NextSeq 500. TCRdb reworked the public reads: Q25 trimming with fastp, MiXCR clone assembly, productive beta chains retained. Rows merge per CDR3 protein into single entries with the most common DNA and genes. Counted in this sample were some 14,000 distinct CDR3 sequences; about 5.6% of them appeared once. Of the sample, over 8.5% falls within the top ten clones. Overall study outcomes, separate from this receptor: The tumor nonsynonymous mutation count correlated with the number of expanded alpha and beta TCRs within the tumor.

Which antigens these TCRs recognize remains unknown. The time point label, as the study defines it: sample taken at primary tumor resection. The sequenced sample was lung tumor tissue, obtained at surgery. The receptors stem from a female donor with early-stage non-small cell lung cancer.

This chain links TRBV20-1 with TRBJ2-7; 12 positions agree with TRBD2. The CDR3 totals 16 residues. Germline V gene data show CDR1 as DFQATT and CDR2 as SNEGSKA (reference sequence). Trimming removed 0 bases from V and 4 bases from J; junction bases left unmatched: 7. The CDR3 region has the DNA TGCAGTGCTAGAGACCGCGGACTAGCGGGGTCGTACGAGCAGTACTTC. Translated, it gives CSARDRGLAGSYEQYF.

By its share, this clonotype is medium-sized. The J gene is TRBJ1-5, the V gene TRBV6-5; the D gene is possibly TRBD1 (5 bases). CDR3 length equals 14 residues. V lost 3 bases and J 6 bases, leaving 12 bases between the germline ends. Germline V gene lookup returns CDR1 MNHEY and CDR2 SVGAGI. The CDR3 protein is CASSYSQGGQPQHF. In DNA, the CDR3 is TGTGCCAGCAGTTATTCTCAGGGAGGTCAGCCCCAGCATTTT.

By share, this clonotype counts as medium-sized (0.01 to 0.1%). The chain links TRBV20-1 to TRBJ1-5; D remains unclear. V was trimmed by 6 bases and J by 3 bases, leaving 18 bases between them. The germline V gene encodes CDR1 DFQATT and CDR2 SNEGSKA (reference sequence). The CDR3 contains 15 residues. The CDR3 is CSAPKGRSNNQPQHF. Written as DNA, the CDR3 is TGCAGTGCCCCTAAAGGTCGCAGCAACAATCAGCCCCAGCATTTT.

This clonotype was seen repeatedly, ten times or more. The CDR3 DNA reads TGTGCCAGCAGCTTAGGGGCAGGGGGCTATGGCTACACCTTC. Protein sequence: CASSLGAGGYGYTF. J is TRBJ1-2 and V is TRBV7-2, with TRBD1 identical over 7 bases. Germline-derived CDR1 and CDR2 are SGHTA and FQGNSA. Trimming at V came to 1 base and at J to 4 bases, leaving 3 bases not matched to a gene. This CDR3 is built from 14 residues.

This clonotype came up a few times. The CDR3 loop is CSVELASTQYF. The CDR3 region has the DNA TGCAGCGTTGAACTAGCGTCAACGCAGTATTTT. This sequence joins TRBV29-1 and TRBJ2-3; D might be TRBD2 (6 bases). This CDR3 comprises 11 residues. The V and J ends lost 2 bases and 9 bases respectively, with 9 bases between them. The germline V gene encodes CDR1 SQVTM and CDR2 ANQGSEA.

This clonotype was seen at least ten times. V gene TRBV27 combines with J gene TRBJ2-7; possibly TRBD1 for D (5 bases). The CDR3 spans 15 residues. Germline CDR1 is MNHEY and CDR2 is SMNVEV (reference sequence). The V gene lost 8 bases and the J gene lost 0 bases, with 17 bases spanning the gap. The chain's CDR3 is CASSSTGLSSYEQYF. The CDR3 nucleotides are TGTGCCAGCTCCTCTACAGGCCTGAGCTCCTACGAGCAGTACTTC.

This clonotype was seen many times. The chain has TRBV6-2 or TRBV6-3 and TRBJ1-2; 8 nucleotides align to TRBD1. The V and J ends lost 7 bases and 6 bases, in that order; junction bases with no gene match: 7. This CDR3 has 13 residues. Looked up from germline, CDR1 is MNHEY and CDR2 is SVGEGT. The CDR3 nucleotides are TGTGCCAGCATTACGGACAGGGAACATGGCTACACCTTC. Its translation: CASITDREHGYTF.

This clonotype is medium-sized by share. This chain uses TRBV7-9 with TRBJ1-1; TRBD1 might be the D (6 bases). The CDR3 contains 15 residues. Trimming cost V 2 bases and J 3 bases, with 13 bases left between them. Per the germline V gene, CDR1 is SEHNR and CDR2 is FQNEAQ (reference sequence). The CDR3 spells CASSLTGAMDTEAFF. Written as DNA, the CDR3 is TGTGCCAGCAGCTTAACGGGGGCGATGGACACTGAAGCTTTCTTT.

This clonotype has a count of ten or more. The chain couples TRBV19 to TRBJ1-5; no firm D call. The CDR3 has 13 residues. In germline, CDR1 is LNHDA, CDR2 SQIVND (reference sequence). The V end lost 5 bases, the J end lost 0 bases, and 5 bases lay between the germline ends. CDR3 loop: CASSLSSNQPQHF. Here the CDR3 DNA reads TGTGCCAGTAGTTTGTCTAGCAATCAGCCCCAGCATTTT.

This clonotype was seen at least ten times. The V gene is TRBV7-2, the J gene TRBJ2-5, with D perhaps TRBD1 or TRBD2 (6 bases each). The CDR3 covers 18 residues. V was shortened by 5 bases and J by 3 bases, with 25 bases between the two germline ends. In germline, CDR1 is SGHTA, CDR2 FQGNSA. CDR3: CASSREPNVGGQEETQYF. CDR3 nucleotides: TGTGCCAGCAGCCGTGAACCGAACGTAGGGGGGCAAGAAGAGACCCAGTACTTC.

In this sample, this clonotype turned up many times. The V and J genes are TRBV24-1 and TRBJ2-7; D is possibly TRBD1 (5 bases). This CDR3 contains 13 residues. The V end lost 2 bases, the J end lost 1 base, and 5 bases lay between the germline ends. Germline lookup yields CDR1 KGHDR and CDR2 SFDVKD. CDR3: CATSDYRSYEQYF. CDR3 bases: TGTGCCACCAGTGATTACAGGTCCTACGAGCAGTACTTC.